These 32 T cell receptor beta chains were all obtained from the same sample, sequenced in a study of beta chain features in type 1 diabetes. Study findings and constraints: All four CD4+ subsets from Type 1 diabetes patients carried moderately but significantly shorter TCRB CDR3s.

Every bit of the isolated RNA underwent reverse transcription, so sequencing read expressed TCRB transcripts. Sequenced by immunoSEQ multiplex PCR; TCRdb stores in-frame clones only, minus some. This sample carries 640,000 or so clones, roughly 13% of them seen once, and the ten largest clones take 0.022%. Their antigens remain unidentified. Sequenced: naive CD4+ T cells from blood. Receptor source: a man younger than 35 with type 1 diabetes.

Notes on this clone: Within the sample, other DNA sequences also encode this same CDR3. This chain uses TRBV18 with TRBJ2-7, with TRBD1 identical over 7 bases. The J segment lost 6 bases and the V segment lost 5 bases, leaving 4 bases of the junction unmatched. Germline V gives CDR1 KGHSH, CDR2 LQKENI. The CDR3 spans 12 residues. CDR3 residues: CASSSYRGEQYF. Written as DNA, the CDR3 is TGTGCCAGCTCATCCTACAGGGGCGAGCAGTACTTC.

The genes are TRBV5-1 and TRBJ1-6, with D perhaps matching TRBD1 (6 bases). With 1 base removed from V and 5 bases from J, the gap between germline ends came to 13 bases. The CDR3 runs to 16 residues. The V gene's germline CDR1 is SGHRS and CDR2 YFSETQ. CDR3 DNA sequence: TGCGCCAGCAGCTTGATCGAACAGGGTGATAATTCACCCCTCCACTTT. It specifies CASSLIEQGDNSPLHF.

The V and J genes are TRBV5-1 and TRBJ1-1, with 7 bases matching TRBD1. The CDR3 covers 15 residues. In germline, CDR1 is SGHRS, CDR2 YFSETQ. J gave up 4 bases and V 2 bases, and 8 bases lay outside the gene matches. The CDR3: CASSLTGAPGTEAFF. CDR3 sequence (DNA): TGCGCCAGCAGCTTAACAGGGGCCCCGGGCACTGAAGCTTTCTTT.

The chain links TRBV10-3 to TRBJ2-7, with a weak D call TRBD2 (6 bases). Trimming took off 6 bases at V and 6 bases at J, with 12 bases between the two ends. The germline V gene has CDR1 ENHRY and CDR2 SYGVKD. The CDR3 extends over 12 amino acids. The CDR3 reads CAIRGPGVEQYF. The DNA for the CDR3 is TGTGCCATCAGGGGTCCGGGGGTCGAGCAGTACTTC.

In this sample, this clone turned up once. The rearrangement links TRBV5-1 to TRBJ1-6, with 9 bases that match TRBD1. V was clipped by 3 bases and J by 1 base; unmatched bases: 5. CDR1 is SGHRS, CDR2 YFSETQ, per germline. The CDR3 runs to 17 residues. The CDR3 reads CASSSGQGGSYNSPLHF. The CDR3 nucleotides are TGCGCCAGCAGCTCGGGACAGGGAGGGTCCTATAATTCACCCCTCCACTTT.

CDR3 region: CAWSTVAETQYF. CDR3 in DNA: TGTGCCTGGAGTACCGTGGCAGAGACCCAGTACTTC. The chain links TRBV30 to TRBJ2-5; D unclear. V shed 2 bases and J shed 4 bases, with 8 bases lying between them. The V gene's germline CDR1 is GTSNPN and CDR2 SVGIG (reference sequence). The CDR3 consists of 12 residues.

This clone has just a few counts. The chain couples TRBV6-4 to TRBJ1-2; tentative D call: TRBD1 (6 bases). V was shortened by 4 bases and J by 9 bases, with 15 bases between the two germline ends. CDR3 length: 13 amino acids. Germline CDR1 is MRHNA and CDR2 is SNTAGT. CDR3 bases: TGTGCCAGCAGTGCTCCCAATACAGGGAGCTACACCTTC. This gives the protein CASSAPNTGSYTF.

This clone was found a few times. This chain links TRBV9 with TRBJ2-5; D may be TRBD1 (9 bases). Per germline, CDR1 SGDLS and CDR2 YYNGEE. V was trimmed by 4 bases and J by 4 bases, leaving 20 bases between them. There are 16 residues in the CDR3. This CDR3 is CASSPSGGQGRETQYF. DNA for the CDR3: TGTGCCAGCAGCCCGAGCGGGGGACAGGGAAGAGAGACCCAGTACTTC.

This chain connects TRBV10-3 to TRBJ1-3; D perhaps matches TRBD1 (5 bases). Per germline, CDR1 ENHRY and CDR2 SYGVKD. With 1 base removed from V and 7 bases from J, the gap between germline ends came to 11 bases. The CDR3 totals 14 residues. This chain's CDR3 is CAISEWQGGNTIYF. DNA for the CDR3: TGTGCCATCAGTGAGTGGCAGGGAGGGAACACCATATATTTT.

This clone has only a few counts. The chain uses TRBV19 and TRBJ1-2; D not resolved. Germline CDR1 is LNHDA and CDR2 is SQIVND (reference sequence). The CDR3 spans 13 residues. V gave up 6 bases and J gave up 4 bases, with 12 bases separating them. CDR3 residues: CASRFPGLYGYTF. The CDR3 DNA is TGTGCCAGTAGATTTCCGGGCCTCTATGGCTACACCTTC.

This clone was seen only once. This chain links TRBV4-2 with TRBJ1-2; possibly TRBD1 for D (6 bases). Trimming pared 0 bases from V and 4 bases from J, leaving 12 bases between. This CDR3 is built from 15 residues. Per germline, CDR1 LGHNA and CDR2 YNFKEQ. The CDR3 sequence: CASSQEEGGGYGYTF. The DNA of the CDR3 is TGTGCCAGCAGCCAAGAGGAAGGGGGTGGCTATGGCTACACCTTC.

This clone came up a few times. V usage is TRBV7-3 and J usage is TRBJ1-4; D call uncertain. Per the germline V gene, CDR1 is SGHTA and CDR2 is FQGTGA. The V end was cut by 0 bases, the J end by 8 bases, with 10 bases between. CDR3 length equals 14 residues. The CDR3 nucleotides are TGTGCCAGCAGCTTAACAGGAGAGGAGGAAAAACTGTTTTTT. This codes for CASSLTGEEEKLFF.

There are a few counts of this clone. This chain connects TRBV19 to TRBJ2-3; TRBD2 matches at 8 bases. Germline V CDR1 and CDR2: LNHDA, SQIVND (reference sequence). J lost 7 bases, V lost 1 base, and 22 bases had no gene match. The CDR3 has 20 residues. CDR3 sequence: CASSIGKWAGGPRLVNTQYF. CDR3 nucleotides: TGTGCCAGTAGTATAGGAAAGTGGGCGGGGGGCCCCCGGCTGGTAAATACGCAGTATTTT.

The J gene is TRBJ1-2, the V gene TRBV5-1; D remains unclear. Between the trimmed V and J ends, which lost 3 bases and 7 bases, there was a span of 13 bases. The germline gives CDR1 SGHRS, CDR2 YFSETQ. The CDR3 consists of 13 residues. In DNA, the CDR3 is TGCGCCAGCAGCTCATTGGGTTCGAGTGGCTACACCTTC. The encoded protein is CASSSLGSSGYTF. The entire variable domain, with the rest obtained from reference TRBV5-1 and TRBJ1-2, is as follows: KAGVTQTPRYLIKTRGQQVTLSCSPISGHRSVSWYQQTPGQGLQFLFEYFSETQRNKGNFPGRFSGRQFSNSRSEMNVSTLELGDSALYLCASSSLGSSGYTFGSGTRLTVV.

The V and J genes are TRBV27 and TRBJ1-1; D not resolved. Trimming took 3 bases from V and 0 from J, leaving 11 bases between them. The CDR3 has 15 amino acids. Germline CDR1 and CDR2: MNHEY and SMNVEV (reference sequence). CDR3 nucleotide sequence: TGTGCCAGCAGTTTTCAGCATCGAATGAACACTGAAGCTTTCTTT. It encodes CASSFQHRMNTEAFF.

This clone appeared a single time. The V and J genes are TRBV2 and TRBJ2-1, with TRBD2 matching 12 bases. Germline CDR1 is SNHLY and CDR2 is FYNNEI. The trim removed 4 bases at V and 14 bases at J, leaving 6 bases unmatched. There are 13 residues in the CDR3. Written as DNA, the CDR3 is TGTGCCAGCAGTGTTCTAGCGGGGGGGGAAAAGTTCTTC. It is translated as CASSVLAGGEKFF.

This clone has just a few counts. The CDR3 DNA reads TGTGCCAGCAGCGGAACTAATGAAAAACTGTTTTTT. Translated, it gives CASSGTNEKLFF. The rearrangement joins TRBV9 to TRBJ1-4; D is ambiguous. This CDR3 is built from 12 residues. V lost 3 bases to trimming and J lost 1 base, with 1 base between them. CDR1 is SGDLS and CDR2 is YYNGEE in the germline V gene.

Only a few counts were recorded for this clone. V is TRBV30 and J is TRBJ1-2; tentatively, D is TRBD1 (6 bases). The CDR3 is 14 amino acids. The V end was cut by 4 bases, the J end by 4 bases, with 16 bases between. CDR1 and CDR2 from the germline V gene are GTSNPN and SVGIG (reference sequence). Here the CDR3 reads CAWTIRARGYGYTF. The CDR3 DNA reads as TGTGCCTGGACCATCAGGGCCAGGGGCTATGGCTACACCTTC. The whole variable domain, remainder taken from reference TRBV30 and TRBJ1-2, is SQTIHQWPATLVQPVGSPLSLECTVEGTSNPNLYWYRQAAGRGLQLLFYSVGIGQISSEVPQNLSASRPQDRQFILSSKKLLLSDSGFYLCAWTIRARGYGYTFGSGTRLTVV.

In this sample, this clone turned up a few times. J is TRBJ1-1 and V is TRBV6-1; no definite D call. Germline V gene lookup returns CDR1 MNHNS and CDR2 SASEGT. Trimming took off 4 bases at V and 3 bases at J, with 3 bases between the two ends. This CDR3 is built from 11 residues. The CDR3 DNA is TGTGCCAGCAGTGTTCACACTGAAGCTTTCTTT. Translating it yields CASSVHTEAFF.

This clone was recorded a few times. The V gene is TRBV4-1, the J gene TRBJ2-7, with 11 positions matching TRBD2. V trimming: 3 bases; J trimming: 4 bases; junction bases outside the gene matches: 5. The germline CDR1 and CDR2 sequences are MGHRA and YSYEKL. This CDR3 has 15 residues. The CDR3 here is CASSHPSGGKYEQYF. CDR3 DNA sequence: TGCGCCAGCAGCCACCCTAGCGGGGGGAAGTACGAGCAGTACTTC.

This clone was counted a few times. This chain uses TRBV9 with TRBJ2-3; D call uncertain. Germline V gene data show CDR1 as SGDLS and CDR2 as YYNGEE. Trimming left V 0 bases short and J 2 bases short, with 7 bases between. The CDR3 totals 14 residues. CDR3 sequence reads: CASSVDSYTDTQYF. As DNA, the CDR3 is TGTGCCAGCAGCGTAGACAGCTACACAGATACGCAGTATTTT.

This chain connects TRBV15 to TRBJ1-3; D call uncertain. The CDR3 totals 12 residues. The V gene lost 8 bases and the J gene lost 2 bases, with 7 bases spanning the gap. From germline, CDR1 is LNHNV and CDR2 YYDKDF (reference sequence). The CDR3 reads CATGPAGNTIYF. CDR3 in DNA: TGTGCCACCGGGCCCGCTGGAAACACCATATATTTT.

This clone turned up a few times. The same CDR3 is also encoded by other DNA sequences in this sample. The rearrangement joins TRBV6-5 to TRBJ1-5; D is undetermined. Germline CDR1 reads MNHEY; CDR2 reads SVGAGI. The CDR3 has 13 residues. The ends were cut back, 2 bases at V and 1 base at J, with 3 bases in the middle. Here the CDR3 DNA reads TGTGCCAGCAGTTACGACAGCAATCAGCCCCAGCATTTT. It yields the protein CASSYDSNQPQHF.

As concerns this clone: Distinct nucleotide sequences in the sample also encode this CDR3. The V gene is TRBV19, the J gene TRBJ1-5; 8 nucleotides match TRBD1. The CDR3 covers 14 residues. V shed 7 bases, J shed 2 bases, and the junction held 4 bases outside the gene matches. CDR1 is LNHDA, CDR2 SQIVND, per germline (reference sequence). CDR3 in DNA: TGTGCCAGTACGGACAGGGTTGGCAATCAGCCCCAGCATTTT. Protein sequence: CASTDRVGNQPQHF.

This clone turned up a few times. V and J are TRBV7-9 and TRBJ2-7, with 7 positions matching TRBD1. Germline loops: CDR1 SEHNR, CDR2 FQNEAQ (reference sequence). The CDR3 sequence is 14 residues long. V lost 7 bases, J lost 1 base, and 7 bases stayed unmatched. The CDR3 here is CASNRQGVSYEQYF. Here the CDR3 DNA reads TGTGCCAGCAACCGACAGGGAGTATCCTACGAGCAGTACTTC.

The sample holds a few counts of this clone. The chain is built from TRBV7-2 and TRBJ1-2, with a tentative D call TRBD1 (5 bases). CDR1 and CDR2 from the germline V gene are SGHTA and FQGNSA. The germline V and J ends were trimmed by 2 bases and 3 bases, with 13 bases remaining between them. The CDR3 runs to 15 residues. The CDR3 reads CASSLMEGNHYGYTF. The CDR3 DNA reads TGTGCCAGCAGCTTAATGGAGGGGAATCACTATGGCTACACCTTC.

This clone has a handful of counts. The chain uses TRBV4-2 and TRBJ1-2; a weak D match, TRBD1 (6 bases). Germline CDR1 reads LGHNA; CDR2 reads YNFKEQ. V was clipped by 0 bases and J by 4 bases, with 15 bases between them. CDR3 length equals 16 residues. The DNA for the CDR3 is TGTGCCAGCAGCCAAGATGGTGTTCAGGGGCGCTATGGCTACACCTTC. This encodes CASSQDGVQGRYGYTF.

The chain uses TRBV5-6 and TRBJ1-5; D is possibly TRBD1 (5 bases). Germline loops: CDR1 SGHDT, CDR2 YYEEEE. The CDR3 runs to 14 residues. Trimming pared 5 bases from V and 2 bases from J, leaving 11 bases between. CDR3 amino acids: CASRFQGGNQPQHF. The CDR3 DNA reads TGTGCCAGCAGATTCCAGGGAGGCAATCAGCCCCAGCATTTT. Based on the CDR3 plus reference TRBV5-6 and TRBJ1-5, the full variable domain is DAGVTQSPTHLIKTRGQQVTLRCSPKSGHDTVSWYQQALGQGPQFIFQYYEEEERQRGNFPDRFSGHQFPNYSSELNVNALLLGDSALYLCASRFQGGNQPQHFGDGTRLSIL.

The CDR3 protein is CASSVDRGLGNEQFF. The CDR3 DNA is TGTGCCAGCAGCGTCGACAGGGGGTTAGGCAATGAGCAGTTCTTC. The chain couples TRBV7-9 to TRBJ2-1; TRBD1 aligns across 9 bases. This CDR3 is 15 amino acids long. Germline V gives CDR1 SEHNR, CDR2 FQNEAQ (reference sequence). The V gene end was trimmed by 5 bases and the J gene end by 6 bases; junction bases not matched to a gene: 8.

The J gene is TRBJ2-7, the V gene TRBV7-9; 11 positions agree with TRBD2. Trimming cost V 2 bases and J 2 bases; bases outside gene matches: 5. The CDR3 has 16 residues. The V gene's germline CDR1 is SEHNR and CDR2 FQNEAQ (reference sequence). The CDR3 DNA is TGTGCCAGCAGCTTAAGGCCTAGCGGGGGGACCTACGAGCAGTACTTC. Protein: CASSLRPSGGTYEQYF.

V gene TRBV18 combines with J gene TRBJ1-1, with no clear D. V lost 5 bases, J lost 1 base, and 5 bases lay in between. Germline CDR1 reads KGHSH; CDR2 reads LQKENI. There are 12 residues in the CDR3. The CDR3 reads CASSAENTEAFF. In DNA, the CDR3 is TGTGCCAGCTCAGCCGAGAACACTGAAGCTTTCTTT.

The chain links TRBV18 to TRBJ2-6; no clear D gene. The CDR3 totals 15 residues. The germline CDR1 and CDR2 sequences are KGHSH and LQKENI. The ends were cut back, 8 bases at V and 0 bases at J, with 11 bases in the middle. This chain's CDR3 is CASPLERSGANVLTF. CDR3 sequence (DNA): TGTGCCAGCCCCCTTGAGCGCTCTGGGGCCAACGTCCTGACTTTC.